This entry lists 14 T cell receptor beta chains sequenced from one sample in a study of cytomegalovirus exposure and HLA in healthy donors. Method: immunoSEQ multiplex PCR; TCRdb's copy keeps in-frame clones and lacks some. The profile shows fewer than 200,000 clones, 86% of them singletons. Sequencing was carried out using PBMCs. These receptors all stem from a woman in her 30s in good health and CMV-seronegative.

This sequence joins TRBV12-5 and TRBJ2-1; 8 nucleotides match TRBD2. Germline lookup yields CDR1 LGHNT and CDR2 FRNRAP. This CDR3 region has 13 residues. After removal of 9 bases from V and 8 bases from J, the junction contained 9 bases not matched to a gene. CDR3 sequence: CASGLAGIDEQFF. DNA for the CDR3: TGTGCTAGCGGACTAGCAGGGATCGATGAGCAGTTCTTC.

Notes on this clone: The sample carries other DNA sequences with the same CDR3. The V call is TRBV27, the J call TRBJ1-1; possible D gene TRBD1, 5 bases. Trimming shortened V by 2 bases and J by 2 bases, and 9 bases separated the two germline ends. In germline, CDR1 is MNHEY, CDR2 SMNVEV (reference sequence). There are 14 residues in the CDR3. The CDR3 DNA reads as TGTGCCAGCAGTTTACGAGGGGTTAACACTGAAGCTTTCTTT. This codes for CASSLRGVNTEAFF.

V gene TRBV9 combines with J gene TRBJ2-3; TRBD1 matches at 7 bases. V dropped 0 bases and J dropped 4; count of bases not matched to a gene: 2. Germline-derived CDR1 and CDR2 are SGDLS and YYNGEE. This CDR3 has 14 amino acids. Written as DNA, the CDR3 is TGTGCCAGCAGCGTAGAGACAGGGCCAGATACGCAGTATTTT. The encoded protein is CASSVETGPDTQYF.

The chain links TRBV6-5 to TRBJ2-7, with D perhaps TRBD2 (6 bases). V lost 0 bases and J 2 bases, leaving 8 bases between the germline ends. CDR3 length: 14 amino acids. CDR1 and CDR2 from the germline V gene are MNHEY and SVGAGI. The CDR3 region is CASSYSGEAYEQYF. The CDR3 region has the DNA TGTGCCAGCAGTTACTCCGGGGAGGCCTACGAGCAGTACTTC.

This sequence joins TRBV11-1 and TRBJ2-6, with TRBD1 as a possible D gene (6 bases). Germline V CDR1 and CDR2: SGHAT, FQDESV (reference sequence). V was pared by 2 bases and J by 0 bases, with 11 bases between. The CDR3 spans 17 residues. As DNA, the CDR3 is TGTGCCAGCAGCTTAAAACAGGGCACCTCTGGGGCCAACGTCCTGACTTTC. It is translated as CASSLKQGTSGANVLTF.

The chain has TRBV9 and TRBJ2-2; D is uncertain. V lost 4 bases and J lost 6, with 10 bases in between. CDR3 size: 13 residues. In germline, CDR1 is SGDLS, CDR2 YYNGEE. Here the CDR3 DNA reads TGTGCCAGCAGCATACCGGAGTCCGGGGAGCTGTTTTTT. Its translation is CASSIPESGELFF.

The table lists this clone with a count of one. This chain connects TRBV11-2 to TRBJ1-1; weak D call: TRBD1 (6 bases). V shed 5 bases and J shed 5 bases, with 15 bases lying between them. Germline V CDR1 and CDR2: SGHAT, FQNNGV. The CDR3 runs 14 residues. The CDR3 protein is CASSPGRGSTEAFF. CDR3 bases: TGTGCCAGCAGCCCGGGGAGGGGGAGTACTGAAGCTTTCTTT. The whole variable domain, filled in from reference TRBV11-2 and TRBJ1-1, reads EAGVAQSPRYKIIEKRQSVAFWCNPISGHATLYWYQQILGQGPKLLIQFQNNGVVDDSQLPKDRFSAERLKGVDSTLKIQPAKLEDSAVYLCASSPGRGSTEAFFGQGTRLTVV.

In its sample, this clone was seen once. The chain is built from TRBV5-6 and TRBJ2-3; D is ambiguous. The CDR3 contains 16 residues. Germline V lookup: CDR1 SGHDT, CDR2 YYEEEE. Trimming cost V 5 bases and J 4 bases, with 20 bases left between them. The CDR3 DNA follows: TGTGCCAGCAGAATAAGGGCCCTCAGTACGGCAGATACGCAGTATTTT. It specifies CASRIRALSTADTQYF.

The V gene is TRBV4-2, the J gene TRBJ2-1, with TRBD1 identical over 10 bases. The CDR3 runs to 19 residues. Germline trimming cut 2 bases from V and 10 bases from J; bases unmatched to any gene: 20. Per germline, CDR1 LGHNA and CDR2 YNFKEQ. DNA of the CDR3: TGTGCCAGCAGCCAAATGCAGACCCCCGGGACAGGGGTATTGGCCGAGCAGTTCTTC. Encoded protein: CASSQMQTPGTGVLAEQFF.

The chain has TRBV15 and TRBJ1-1; the D is unclear. This CDR3 has 14 residues. Germline V gene lookup returns CDR1 LNHNV and CDR2 YYDKDF (reference sequence). V was clipped by 1 base and J by 0 bases, with 6 bases between them. CDR3 DNA: TGTGCCACCAGCAGAGTGGGAGTGAACACTGAAGCTTTCTTT. As protein: CATSRVGVNTEAFF.

In the case of this clone: The junction does not match germline at one end; this may be a read error. V usage is TRBV7-2 and J usage is TRBJ1-2; D ambiguous. Looked up from germline, CDR1 is SGHTA and CDR2 is FQGNSA. This CDR3 has 10 amino acids. CDR3 sequence (DNA): TGTGCCAGCAGCTTACAACGCCAAGCCTTC. Protein product: CASSLQRQAF.

CDR3 bases: TGTGCTAGTGGCTCCCCATCGTCGGGCAATCAGCCCCAGCATTTT. Encoded protein: CASGSPSSGNQPQHF. The gene calls are TRBV12-5 and TRBJ1-5; no clear D gene. From germline, CDR1 is LGHNT and CDR2 FRNRAP. The CDR3 totals 15 residues. Deletions cut 6 bases from V and 2 bases from J, with 14 bases between. Variable domain in full (rest from reference TRBV12-5 and TRBJ1-5): DARVTQTPRHKVTEMGQEVTMRCQPILGHNTVFWYRQTMMQGLELLAYFRNRAPLDDSGMPKDRFSAEMPDATLATLKIQPSEPRDSAVYFCASGSPSSGNQPQHFGDGTRLSIL.

The chain recombines TRBV28 with TRBJ2-6, with D perhaps TRBD1 (5 bases). The CDR3 is 18 amino acids. Trimming stripped 8 bases from V and 0 bases from J, with 20 bases between. CDR1 MDHEN and CDR2 SYDVKM come from the germline V gene. As DNA, the CDR3 is TGTGCCAGCCACGAACCAGGGAAGTTCCACTCTGGGGCCAACGTCCTGACTTTC. Its protein is CASHEPGKFHSGANVLTF.

V gene TRBV4-3 combines with J gene TRBJ1-1, with D perhaps TRBD1 (5 bases). The V end was cut by 1 base, the J end by 5 bases, with 11 bases between. The germline V gene has CDR1 LGHNA and CDR2 YSLEER. The length of the CDR3 is 14 residues. CDR3 sequence: CASSQAQGRTEAFF. The CDR3 nucleotides read TGCGCCAGCAGCCAAGCCCAGGGTAGGACTGAAGCTTTCTTT.